The present entry profiles one TCR beta chain with its context. What antigen it recognizes has not been identified. Base qualities are not at hand, and no much larger clone is one base apart. Only healthy Caucasian donors were included. Three pairs of female monozygotic twins, all aged about 18 to 30 years, made up the twin cohort. Positive isolation kits from Invitrogen were used to isolate the CD4+ and CD8+ T cell populations. Library creation used 5' RACE. The instrument was an Illumina HiSeq 2000. Template switching introduced a universal primer binding site; the final cDNA contained a unique molecular identifier, enabling accurate counting of TCR cDNA molecules. Specific primers in the conserved constant-segment region were used to synthesize first-strand cDNA for TCR alpha and beta chains. To control for contamination, each cDNA library was double barcoded with a SMART-Mk sample barcode plus Illumina barcodes. TruSeq adapter sequences and Illumina sample barcodes were added in two successive PCR steps. The Illumina HiSeq platform was used with custom primers to sequence TCR alpha and beta cDNA libraries. Turning to the authors' computational methods: Raw reads were processed with MiGEC to extract unique molecular identifiers, and MiXCR was used to determine CDR3 positions. For each individual, recombination models were inferred using an EM algorithm with the repgenHMM and IGoR tools. The analysis of shared clonotypes was done with the tcR package in R, with sharing normalized by the product of cloneset sizes. Out-of-frame nonproductive sequences were analyzed to study raw recombination free of thymic and clonal selection effects. TCRdb applied fastp at Q25 and MiXCR to the public reads, then kept only in-frame beta chains. Each CDR3 protein gets just one entry, which takes the most common genes and DNA from the rows behind it. The V and J calls, along with clone size, are taken from TCRdb and not from the paper's own processing. A total of under 250,000 distinct CDR3 sequences appear in this sample, 7% to 8.5% of them only once. The ten most abundant clones make up over 5% of the sample.

Spanning cysteine to phenylalanine, the CDR3 consists of 13 amino acids. The DNA shown is the 39-base CDR3, in frame from base 1. The germline V gene supplies CDR1 SGDLS and CDR2 YYNGEE. Trimming at the junction amounts to 7 bases on V and 0 bases on J, and the germline ends lie 10 bases apart. This sample is drawn from a study of identical twins (dated by TCRdb to about 2016). Turning to the overall study: To test whether fetal clonotypes persist, this study deep-sequenced TCR alpha and beta repertoires from monozygotic twins, from unrelated adults of various ages, and from cord blood. To rule out contamination, the twin experiments were replicated at different times with different library preparation protocols.

The investigation overall reported the following: In monozygotic twins, out-of-frame TCR alpha sharing was systematically underestimated by recombination models, although the models agreed with sharing between unrelated individuals. Out-of-frame TCR alpha sequences shared between twins showed an excess of low generation-probability sequences compared with coincidental sharing between unrelated individuals. Conclusions relied on cross-sectional statistical analysis, since the same donors could not be followed over many years. Fewer insertions were carried by abundant cord blood beta clonotypes, a similar but weaker trend appeared in young adult naive repertoires, and no such trend appeared in memory repertoires. Invariant T cells such as MAIT and iNKT could partly confound zero-insertion analyses, though diverse VJ usage argued against this for most clonotypes. The excess sharing between twins in beta out-of-frame sequences was weaker because fewer shared sequences reduced the signal-to-noise ratio.

The same specimen was also included in a second study, on yellow fever vaccine responses in identical twins. Reported in the second study: According to the authors, in identical twins the way T cells responded to vaccination appeared partly convergent and partly personalized. In the study, vaccine-responding T cell clones were precisely tracked in identical twins.

The chain is made from TRBV9 and TRBJ1-1; no D segment can be confidently identified. The specimen was CD8+ T cells sorted from blood. This sequence was found in a woman under 30 in good health. The sequenced DNA is TGTGCCAGCGGCCTGGGGTTGAACACTGAAGCTTTCTTT. This gives the protein CASGLGLNTEAFF.